The sequence of this T cell receptor (beta chain) was determined in a study of radiation and T cells in renal cell carcinoma. Sample treatment: 15 Gy SBRT to primary tumor, nephrectomy 4 weeks later. Trimming took 7 bases from V and 9 from J; bases not matched to a gene: 13. CDR1 and CDR2 from the germline V gene are SGHAT and FQNNGV. The CDR3 runs 16 residues. By proportion, this clone is medium-sized. Assay used: immunoSEQ multiplex PCR; TCRdb lists only in-frame clones, some missing. The sample lists nearly 20,000 clones, 60% to 75% occurring once. The rearrangement uses TRBV11-2 and TRBJ1-6; 9 bases agree with TRBD1. The starting material was tumor tissue, obtained from a patient whose treatment included radiotherapy and nephrectomy. The TCR originated in a woman in her seventies with renal cell carcinoma. CDR3 loop: CASTKGQGGWGSPLHF. The CDR3 nucleotides are TGTGCCAGCACAAAGGGACAGGGCGGATGGGGTTCACCCCTCCACTTT.